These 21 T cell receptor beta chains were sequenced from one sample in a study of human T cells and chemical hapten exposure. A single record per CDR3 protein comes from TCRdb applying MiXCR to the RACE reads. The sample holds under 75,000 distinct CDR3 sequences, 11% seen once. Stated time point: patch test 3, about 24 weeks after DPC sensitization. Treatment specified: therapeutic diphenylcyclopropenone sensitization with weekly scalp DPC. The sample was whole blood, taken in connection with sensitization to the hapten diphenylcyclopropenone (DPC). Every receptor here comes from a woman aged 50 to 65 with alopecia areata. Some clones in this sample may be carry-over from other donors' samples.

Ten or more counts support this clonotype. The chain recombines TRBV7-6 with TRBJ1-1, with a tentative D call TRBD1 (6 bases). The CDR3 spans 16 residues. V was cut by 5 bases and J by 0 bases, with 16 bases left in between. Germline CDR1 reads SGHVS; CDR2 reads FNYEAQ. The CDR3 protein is CASSIMDSLMNTEAFF. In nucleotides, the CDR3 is TGTGCCAGCAGCATAATGGACAGCCTAATGAACACTGAAGCTTTCTTT. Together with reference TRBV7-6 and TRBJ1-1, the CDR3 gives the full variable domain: GAGVSQSPRYKVTKRGQDVALRCDPISGHVSLYWYRQALGQGPEFLTYFNYEAQQDKSGLPNDRFSAERPEGSISTLTIQRTEQRDSAMYRCASSIMDSLMNTEAFFGQGTRLTVV.

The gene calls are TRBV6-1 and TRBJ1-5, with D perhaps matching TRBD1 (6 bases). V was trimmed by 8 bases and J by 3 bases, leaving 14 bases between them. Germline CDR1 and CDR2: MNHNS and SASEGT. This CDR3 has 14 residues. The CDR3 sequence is CASASRGFNQPQHF. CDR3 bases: TGTGCCAGCGCTTCCAGGGGATTCAATCAGCCCCAGCATTTT.

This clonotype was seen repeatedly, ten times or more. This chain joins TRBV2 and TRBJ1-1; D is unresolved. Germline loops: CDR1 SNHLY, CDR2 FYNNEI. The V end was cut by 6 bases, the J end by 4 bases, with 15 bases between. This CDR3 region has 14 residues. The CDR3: CASRLGLVGTEAFF. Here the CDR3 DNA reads TGTGCCAGCAGACTCGGCCTTGTAGGCACTGAAGCTTTCTTT.

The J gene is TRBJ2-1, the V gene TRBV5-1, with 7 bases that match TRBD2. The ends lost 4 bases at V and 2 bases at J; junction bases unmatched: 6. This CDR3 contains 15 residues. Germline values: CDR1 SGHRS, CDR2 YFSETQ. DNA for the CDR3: TGCGCCAGCAGCCTCACGAGCGGGACCTACAATGAGCAGTTCTTC. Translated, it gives CASSLTSGTYNEQFF.

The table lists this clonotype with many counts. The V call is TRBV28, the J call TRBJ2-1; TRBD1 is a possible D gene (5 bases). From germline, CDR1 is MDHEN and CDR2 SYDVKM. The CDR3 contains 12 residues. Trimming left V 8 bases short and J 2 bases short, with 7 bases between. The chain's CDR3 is CASQGTYNEQFF. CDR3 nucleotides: TGTGCCAGCCAGGGAACCTACAATGAGCAGTTCTTC.

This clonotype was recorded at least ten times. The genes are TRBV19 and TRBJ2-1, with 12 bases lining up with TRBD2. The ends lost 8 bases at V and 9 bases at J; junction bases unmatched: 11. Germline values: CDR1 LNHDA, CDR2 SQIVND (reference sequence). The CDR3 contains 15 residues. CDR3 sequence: CASGGLAGAAGEQFF. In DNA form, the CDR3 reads TGTGCCAGTGGGGGACTAGCGGGTGCCGCCGGTGAGCAGTTCTTC.

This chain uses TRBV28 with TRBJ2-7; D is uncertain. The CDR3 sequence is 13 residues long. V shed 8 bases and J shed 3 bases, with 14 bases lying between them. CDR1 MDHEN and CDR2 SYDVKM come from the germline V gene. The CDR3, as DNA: TGTGCCAGCCGCAGCCACTCGGGCTACGAGCAGTACTTC. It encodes CASRSHSGYEQYF.

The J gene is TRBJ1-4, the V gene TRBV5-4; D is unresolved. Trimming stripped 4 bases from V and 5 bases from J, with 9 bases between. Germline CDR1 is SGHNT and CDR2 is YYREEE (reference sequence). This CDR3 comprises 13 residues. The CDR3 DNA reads TGTGCCAGCAGCATCGTAGCGAATGAAAAACTGTTTTTT. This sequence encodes CASSIVANEKLFF.

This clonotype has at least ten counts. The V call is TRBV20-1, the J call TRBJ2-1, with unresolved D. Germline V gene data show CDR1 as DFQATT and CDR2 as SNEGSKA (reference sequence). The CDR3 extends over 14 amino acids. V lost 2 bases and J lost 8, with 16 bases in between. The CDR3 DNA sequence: TGCAGTGCTAGACCTACCTCGGCCATCGATGAGCAGTTCTTC. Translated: CSARPTSAIDEQFF.

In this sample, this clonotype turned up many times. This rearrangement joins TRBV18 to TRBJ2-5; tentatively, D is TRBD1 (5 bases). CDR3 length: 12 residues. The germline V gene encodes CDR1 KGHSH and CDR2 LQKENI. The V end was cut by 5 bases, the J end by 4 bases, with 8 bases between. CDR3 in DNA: TGTGCCAGCTCAGCAGGGTCAGAGACCCAGTACTTC. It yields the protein CASSAGSETQYF.

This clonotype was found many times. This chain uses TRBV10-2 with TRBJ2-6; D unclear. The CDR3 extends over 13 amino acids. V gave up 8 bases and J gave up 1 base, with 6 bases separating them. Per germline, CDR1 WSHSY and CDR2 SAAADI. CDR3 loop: CASRISGANVLTF. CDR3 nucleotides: TGCGCCAGCCGGATTTCTGGGGCCAACGTCCTGACTTTC.

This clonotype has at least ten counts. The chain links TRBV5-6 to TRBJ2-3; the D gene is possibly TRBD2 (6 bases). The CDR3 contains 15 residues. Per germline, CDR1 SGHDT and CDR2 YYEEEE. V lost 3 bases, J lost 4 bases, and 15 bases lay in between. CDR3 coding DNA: TGTGCCAGCAGCTGGTCGGGGGTTCTCCCAGATACGCAGTATTTT. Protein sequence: CASSWSGVLPDTQYF.

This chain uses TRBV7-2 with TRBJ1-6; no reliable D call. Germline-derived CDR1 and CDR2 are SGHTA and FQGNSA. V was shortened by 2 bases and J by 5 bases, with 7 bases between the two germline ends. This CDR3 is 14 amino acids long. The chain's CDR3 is CASSLTRDNSPLHF. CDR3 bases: TGTGCCAGCAGCTTAACGAGGGATAATTCACCCCTCCACTTT. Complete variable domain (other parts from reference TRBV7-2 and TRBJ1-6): GAGVSQSPSNKVTEKGKDVELRCDPISGHTALYWYRQSLGQGLEFLIYFQGNSAPDKSGLPSDRFSAERTGGSVSTLTIQRTQQEDSAVYLCASSLTRDNSPLHFGNGTRLTVT.

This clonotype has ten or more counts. CDR3 coding DNA: TGTGCCAGCAGTTTAGGACTAGCGGCGGATACGCAGTATTTT. Translation: CASSLGLAADTQYF. The chain recombines TRBV28 with TRBJ2-3; 10 bases line up with TRBD2. V trimming: 2 bases; J trimming: 6 bases; junction bases outside the gene matches: 2. This CDR3 contains 14 residues. Germline CDR1 MDHEN, CDR2 SYDVKM.

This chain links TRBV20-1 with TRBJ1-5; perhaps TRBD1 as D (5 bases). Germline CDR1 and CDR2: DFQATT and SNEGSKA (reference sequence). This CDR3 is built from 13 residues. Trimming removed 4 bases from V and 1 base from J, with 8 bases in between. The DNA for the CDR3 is TGCAGTGCTATCCGGGACAGCAATCAGCCCCAGCATTTT. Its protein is CSAIRDSNQPQHF.

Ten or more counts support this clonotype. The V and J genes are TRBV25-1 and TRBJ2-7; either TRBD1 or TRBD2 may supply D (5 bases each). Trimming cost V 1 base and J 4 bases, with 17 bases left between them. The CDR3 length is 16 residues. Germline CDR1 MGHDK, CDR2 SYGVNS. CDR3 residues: CASSELRDESPYEQYF. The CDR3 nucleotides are TGTGCCAGCAGTGAATTACGGGACGAGTCCCCGTACGAGCAGTACTTC.

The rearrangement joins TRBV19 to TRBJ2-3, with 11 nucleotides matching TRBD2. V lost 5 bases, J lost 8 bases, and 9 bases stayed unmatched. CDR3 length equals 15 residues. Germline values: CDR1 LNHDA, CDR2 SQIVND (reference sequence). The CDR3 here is CASSVAGGPRPTQYF. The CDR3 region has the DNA TGTGCCAGTAGTGTAGCGGGAGGGCCGCGTCCTACGCAGTATTTT.

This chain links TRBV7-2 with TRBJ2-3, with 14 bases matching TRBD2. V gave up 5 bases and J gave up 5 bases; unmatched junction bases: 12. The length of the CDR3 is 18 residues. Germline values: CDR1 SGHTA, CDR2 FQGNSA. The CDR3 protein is CASSRYPTSGGARDTQYF. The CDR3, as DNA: TGTGCCAGCAGCCGATACCCGACTAGCGGGGGGGCCCGAGATACGCAGTATTTT.

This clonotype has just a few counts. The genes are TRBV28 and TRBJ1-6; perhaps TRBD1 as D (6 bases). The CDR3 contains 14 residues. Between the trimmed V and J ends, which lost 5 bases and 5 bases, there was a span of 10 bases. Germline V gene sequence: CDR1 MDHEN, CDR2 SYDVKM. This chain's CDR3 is CASSTGQNNSPLHF. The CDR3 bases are TGTGCCAGCAGTACAGGGCAGAATAATTCACCCCTCCACTTT.

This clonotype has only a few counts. The CDR3: CASSPDILTAYF. The DNA for the CDR3 is TGTGCCAGCAGCCCCGACATTCTGACAGCCTACTTC. This chain joins TRBV7-9 and TRBJ2-7, with TRBD1 as a possible D gene (5 bases). The CDR3 has 12 amino acids. V lost 5 bases to trimming and J lost 13 bases, with 18 bases between them. CDR1 is SEHNR and CDR2 is FQNEAQ in the germline V gene (reference sequence).

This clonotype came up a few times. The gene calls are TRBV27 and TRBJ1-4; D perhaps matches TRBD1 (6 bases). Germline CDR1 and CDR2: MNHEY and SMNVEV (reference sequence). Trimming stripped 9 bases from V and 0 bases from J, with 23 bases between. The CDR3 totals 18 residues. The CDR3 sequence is CASSGTFPSGTTNEKLFF. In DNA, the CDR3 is TGTGCCAGTAGCGGGACATTCCCGAGCGGGACAACTAATGAAAAACTGTTTTTT.